This T cell receptor (beta chain) was captured in a study of control samples from healthy donors and cancer patients (dated by TCRdb to 2020 to 2022). The germline V gene gives CDR1 as SNHLY and CDR2 as FYNNEI. The trim is 3 bases for V and 4 bases for J, with a gap of 6 bases between the germline ends. Reading from cysteine to phenylalanine, the CDR3 counts 13 amino acids. Kept here is only the CDR3 DNA, which spans 39 bases and is read in frame from base 1. The library relied on the immunoSEQ multiplex PCR assay. The source is immuneACCESS, and TCRdb retained only in-frame sequences with V and J called. Part of the clones is not carried over; for the studies checked, unresolved V genes explain less than half of this, and the remainder is unexplained. The sample profile shows about 110,000 clones; roughly 90% of them were found once. The ten top clones hold about 7.2% of the sample. Remarks on this clone: The clone's antigen remains unknown. No base qualities exist here, and no much larger clone lies one base off it.

The sequence came from a woman younger than 35 in good health. The sequence links TRBV2 to TRBJ2-2, with a tentative D gene TRBD1 over 5 matching bases. Sequencing used blood. Read as DNA, the sequence is TGTGCCAGCAGTGAGACAGTCACCGGGGAGCTGTTTTTT. Protein translation: CASSETVTGELFF.